This TCR beta chain was sequenced in a study of T cell repertoires in cytomegalovirus infection. Whole-study context: Based on public TCR beta signatures, there were indications of CMV infection and of a matching HLA type. The study, taken as a whole, reports: Summed public TCR beta family frequency identified CMV carriers bearing the relevant HLA. What dominated the ex vivo response were HLA-C-restricted CMV-specific TCR beta clonotypes.

TCRdb used MiXCR to reprocess the reads, holding one entry per CDR3 protein. The table lists roughly 640,000 distinct CDR3 sequences, 20% to 25% of them singletons. A note on this clonotype: Its antigen remains unidentified. This may arise from a read error, as a much more abundant clone is one base away.

CDR1 and CDR2 from the germline V gene are SGHVS and FQNEAQ. The CDR3 has 16 amino acids. Sequenced material: CD8+ T cells from PBMCs. The sequence was obtained from a human donor in good health (CMV status not recorded). Some clones in this sample may be carry-over from other donors' samples. This chain connects TRBV7-8 to TRBJ2-5; no definite D call. The CDR3 DNA follows: TGTGCCAGCGGCTTAGGAGTCTTGCTACCGAGGGAGACCCAGTACTTC. It translates to CASGLGVLLPRETQYF.